These 26 T cell receptor beta chains came from one sample sequenced in a study of T cells in Graves' hyperthyroidism and ophthalmopathy. Regions amplified from RNA transcripts were the TCR beta CDR3 regions. Initially, a first-round RT-PCR of the TCR CDR3 employed the HTBI primer set. TCRdb re-called the multiplex PCR reads with MiXCR, one entry per CDR3 protein. Among 100,000 to 130,000 distinct CDR3 sequences listed, 16% were seen once. The specimen sequenced was blood. Receptors originate from a woman aged 45 to 65 with Graves' hyperthyroidism.

This clonotype came up many times. The chain employs TRBV10-3 and TRBJ2-3, with 16 bases fitting TRBD2. The CDR3 has 14 amino acids. The V gene's germline CDR1 is ENHRY and CDR2 SYGVKD. V was clipped by 9 bases and J by 6 bases; unmatched bases: 3. The CDR3 reads CAIRGLAGGDTQYF. The CDR3 DNA is TGTGCCATACGGGGACTAGCGGGAGGGGATACGCAGTATTTT.

The chain uses TRBV2 and TRBJ1-6, with D maybe TRBD1 (6 bases). CDR1 and CDR2 (germline): SNHLY, FYNNEI. Trimming removed 6 bases from V and 5 bases from J, with 11 bases in between. The length of the CDR3 is 14 residues. CDR3 bases: TGTGCCAGCAGCAGGGACACAGATAATTCACCCCTCCACTTT. It translates to CASSRDTDNSPLHF.

This clonotype was detected ten times or more. The V call is TRBV5-1, the J call TRBJ2-1; 7 bases agree with TRBD1. The germline V gene has CDR1 SGHRS and CDR2 YFSETQ. The ends lost 1 base at V and 2 bases at J; junction bases unmatched: 3. The CDR3 covers 15 residues. Here the CDR3 DNA reads TGCGCCAGCAGCTTGAGGGGACAGACCTACAATGAGCAGTTCTTC. Amino acids: CASSLRGQTYNEQFF.

This clonotype was recorded at least ten times. The V gene is TRBV29-1, the J gene TRBJ2-1; D is ambiguous. Germline V lookup: CDR1 SQVTM, CDR2 ANQGSEA. This CDR3 region has 11 residues. V lost 4 bases to trimming and J lost 5 bases, with 6 bases between them. The CDR3 sequence is CSVAGDNEQFF. DNA for the CDR3: TGCAGCGTTGCTGGGGACAATGAGCAGTTCTTC.

Written as DNA, the CDR3 is TGTGCCAGCAGTTCAGGACAGGGAAGGGACTCACCCCTCCACTTT. Protein sequence: CASSSGQGRDSPLHF. This chain links TRBV6-5 with TRBJ1-6; 8 bases are shared with TRBD1. The CDR3 is made up of 15 amino acids. Trimming removed 4 bases from V and 10 bases from J; junction bases left unmatched: 9. The germline CDR1 and CDR2 sequences are MNHEY and SVGAGI.

The chain is built from TRBV5-1 and TRBJ2-7, with 12 bases fitting TRBD2. Germline V gene sequence: CDR1 SGHRS, CDR2 YFSETQ. Trimming at V came to 0 bases and at J to 3 bases, leaving 1 base not matched to a gene. CDR3 length: 15 residues. The CDR3 region is CASSLVGLAGYEQYF. The DNA for the CDR3 is TGCGCCAGCAGCTTGGTGGGACTAGCGGGCTACGAGCAGTACTTC.

This clonotype was detected many times. The rearrangement links TRBV28 to TRBJ2-3; 14 nucleotides agree with TRBD2. The junction had 7 bases not matched to a gene; V was cut back by 5 bases and J by 6 bases. The CDR3 is 16 residues long. Per germline, CDR1 MDHEN and CDR2 SYDVKM. The CDR3 DNA follows: TGTGCCAGCAGTGCCTGGACTAGCGGGAGGAGTGATACGCAGTATTTT. Its protein product is CASSAWTSGRSDTQYF.

This clonotype occurred many times. The rearrangement uses TRBV5-5 and TRBJ1-5; no firm D call. The CDR3 runs to 15 residues. V lost 4 bases, J lost 0 bases, and 11 bases lay in between. CDR1 is SGHKS, CDR2 YYEKEE, per germline (reference sequence). In DNA form, the CDR3 reads TGTGCCAGCAGCACCGGACGGACTAGCAATCAGCCCCAGCATTTT. Translation: CASSTGRTSNQPQHF.

This clonotype was counted at least ten times. The rearrangement links TRBV20-1 to TRBJ2-1; 8 bases fit TRBD2. The V and J ends lost 3 bases and 0 bases, in that order; junction bases with no gene match: 1. CDR1 and CDR2 from the germline V gene are DFQATT and SNEGSKA (reference sequence). This CDR3 spans 14 amino acids. CDR3 sequence (DNA): TGCAGTGCTAGTGCGGGGGGCTCCTACAATGAGCAGTTCTTC. Translating it yields CSASAGGSYNEQFF.

The sample holds many counts of this clonotype. This sequence joins TRBV7-3 and TRBJ1-2; D unresolved. Per the germline V gene, CDR1 is SGHTA and CDR2 is FQGTGA. V was cut by 0 bases and J by 6 bases, with 14 bases left in between. CDR3 size: 15 residues. The CDR3 bases are TGTGCCAGCAGCTTAACGATGGCGGCCGGTGATGGCTACACCTTC. This sequence encodes CASSLTMAAGDGYTF. The whole variable domain, remainder taken from reference TRBV7-3 and TRBJ1-2, is GAGVSQTPSNKVTEKGKYVELRCDPISGHTALYWYRQSLGQGPEFLIYFQGTGAADDSGLPNDRFFAVRPEGSVSTLKIQRTERGDSAVYLCASSLTMAAGDGYTFGSGTRLTVV.

This clonotype came up many times. The chain carries TRBV7-6 and TRBJ2-7; D not certain. Trimming took off 1 base at V and 5 bases at J, with 9 bases between the two ends. This CDR3 has 13 residues. Germline V gene lookup returns CDR1 SGHVS and CDR2 FNYEAQ. CDR3 DNA: TGTGCCAGCAGCTTAGATCTTGGGGACGAGCAGTACTTC. It yields the protein CASSLDLGDEQYF. The full variable domain, completed using reference TRBV7-6 and TRBJ2-7, is GAGVSQSPRYKVTKRGQDVALRCDPISGHVSLYWYRQALGQGPEFLTYFNYEAQQDKSGLPNDRFSAERPEGSISTLTIQRTEQRDSAMYRCASSLDLGDEQYFGPGTRLTVT.

This clonotype came up many times. The V call is TRBV5-6, the J call TRBJ2-1; D is tentatively TRBD1 or TRBD2 (5 bases each). The length of the CDR3 is 12 residues. Germline V CDR1 and CDR2: SGHDT, YYEEEE. Trimming took off 1 base at V and 7 bases at J, with 6 bases between the two ends. CDR3 sequence reads: CASSLWGNEQFF. In DNA, the CDR3 is TGTGCCAGCAGCTTGTGGGGGAATGAGCAGTTCTTC.

This clonotype was detected many times. The chain combines TRBV2 with TRBJ2-7; TRBD1 might be the D (5 bases). CDR3 length equals 14 residues. The germline CDR1 and CDR2 sequences are SNHLY and FYNNEI. Trimming pared 8 bases from V and 3 bases from J, leaving 17 bases between. The CDR3 here is CASSPMGQRYEQYF. The CDR3 nucleotides are TGTGCCAGCTCTCCTATGGGGCAGCGCTACGAGCAGTACTTC.

The table lists this clonotype with many counts. The CDR3 DNA sequence: TGCAGTGCAACGGACACTGACGCCTTATACAATGAGCAGTTCTTC. This codes for CSATDTDALYNEQFF. The chain joins TRBV20-1 to TRBJ2-1, with D maybe TRBD1 (5 bases). Per germline, CDR1 DFQATT and CDR2 SNEGSKA (reference sequence). This CDR3 is built from 15 residues. Trimming removed 6 bases at V and 4 bases at J, with 19 bases between.

The gene calls are TRBV28 and TRBJ1-5, with no clear D. Trimming took 8 bases from V and 1 from J, leaving 18 bases between them. CDR1 is MDHEN, CDR2 SYDVKM, per germline. The CDR3 has 16 residues. This CDR3 reads CASWSAPNPSNQPQHF. The CDR3 DNA sequence: TGTGCCAGCTGGTCGGCACCGAACCCCAGCAATCAGCCCCAGCATTTT.

This clonotype was counted a few times. This rearrangement joins TRBV7-3 to TRBJ2-5; no reliable D call. Germline assignment: CDR1 SGHTA and CDR2 FQGTGA. This CDR3 comprises 13 residues. Trimming left V 3 bases short and J 1 base short, with 6 bases between. The CDR3 nucleotides are TGTGCCAGCAGCTTGGGCACCCAAGAGACCCAGTACTTC. This sequence encodes CASSLGTQETQYF. The complete variable domain, with remaining parts taken from reference TRBV7-3 and TRBJ2-5, reads GAGVSQTPSNKVTEKGKYVELRCDPISGHTALYWYRQSLGQGPEFLIYFQGTGAADDSGLPNDRFFAVRPEGSVSTLKIQRTERGDSAVYLCASSLGTQETQYFGPGTRLLVL.

This clonotype appeared many times. The CDR3 end shows no conserved phenylalanine or tryptophan, and so a read error is likely. V and J are TRBV6-5 and TRBJ1-2; 7 nucleotides match TRBD1. The CDR3 has 13 amino acids. The V gene end was trimmed by 2 bases and the J gene end by 8 bases; junction bases not matched to a gene: 5. The germline CDR1 and CDR2 sequences are MNHEY and SVGAGI. As DNA, the CDR3 is TGTGCCAGCAGTTACAGACAGGGTTACGGCTACACCCTC. This gives the protein CASSYRQGYGYTL.

The table lists this clonotype with many counts. This rearrangement joins TRBV28 to TRBJ2-3; D unresolved. This CDR3 has 14 residues. V was shortened by 5 bases and J by 6 bases, with 15 bases between the two germline ends. Germline CDR1 and CDR2: MDHEN and SYDVKM. The CDR3 loop reads CASSARINVDTQYF. CDR3 bases: TGTGCCAGCAGTGCCAGGATAAACGTGGATACGCAGTATTTT.

This clonotype was seen ten or more times. The V and J genes are TRBV6-1 and TRBJ2-1, with 8 bases identical to TRBD2. The CDR3 consists of 14 residues. The V gene's germline CDR1 is MNHNS and CDR2 SASEGT. The junction had 7 bases not matched to a gene; V was cut back by 5 bases and J by 7 bases. This chain's CDR3 is CASSLKRELNEQFF. CDR3 nucleotides: TGTGCCAGCAGTCTAAAGCGGGAGCTAAATGAGCAGTTCTTC.

This clonotype was counted many times. This rearrangement joins TRBV5-4 to TRBJ1-3; D is perhaps TRBD1 (5 bases). The germline V gene encodes CDR1 SGHNT and CDR2 YYREEE (reference sequence). The CDR3 spans 13 residues. The ends were cut back, 2 bases at V and 8 bases at J, with 11 bases in the middle. The CDR3 DNA reads as TGTGCCAGCAGCTTACAGGCCGAGGACACCATATATTTT. Amino acid sequence: CASSLQAEDTIYF.

The V and J genes are TRBV6-1 and TRBJ1-2, with a weak D call TRBD1 (6 bases). The V end was cut by 6 bases, the J end by 2 bases, with 7 bases between. Germline assignment: CDR1 MNHNS and CDR2 SASEGT. The CDR3 is made up of 12 amino acids. The CDR3 coding sequence is TGTGCCAGCAGGGGGGCCAACTATGGCTACACCTTC. Its protein is CASRGANYGYTF.

The table lists this clonotype with many counts. This chain joins TRBV7-8 and TRBJ2-5; 8 bases match TRBD1. With 0 bases clipped from V and 1 base from J, the junction kept 7 bases outside the gene matches. CDR3 length equals 17 residues. Looked up from germline, CDR1 is SGHVS and CDR2 is FQNEAQ. The CDR3 nucleotides are TGTGCCAGCAGCTTAGCCCCGACAGGGGATCGCCAAGAGACCCAGTACTTC. Its translation is CASSLAPTGDRQETQYF.

In its sample, this clonotype was seen many times. The chain recombines TRBV15 with TRBJ2-1; D uncertain. Germline CDR1 is LNHNV and CDR2 is YYDKDF (reference sequence). Trimming removed 0 bases from V and 8 bases from J, with 5 bases in between. CDR3 length: 12 amino acids. The CDR3 sequence: CATSRDWDEQFF. The DNA for the CDR3 is TGTGCCACCAGCAGAGATTGGGATGAGCAGTTCTTC. The whole variable domain, remainder taken from reference TRBV15 and TRBJ2-1, is DAMVIQNPRYQVTQFGKPVTLSCSQTLNHNVMYWYQQKSSQAPKLLFHYYDKDFNNEADTPDNFQSRRPNTSFCFLDIRSPGLGDTAMYLCATSRDWDEQFFGPGTRLTVL.

This clonotype was picked up many times. The V and J genes are TRBV5-8 and TRBJ1-2, with D unresolved. V lost 5 bases and J 1 base, leaving 9 bases between the germline ends. The germline V gene encodes CDR1 SGHTS and CDR2 YDEGEE. The CDR3 spans 13 residues. The CDR3 is CASRKGFNYGYTF. The CDR3 DNA is TGTGCCAGCAGAAAAGGTTTTAACTATGGCTACACCTTC.

This clonotype came up many times. The chain joins TRBV11-3 to TRBJ2-3, with 7 bases identical to TRBD2. Germline V gives CDR1 SGHNT, CDR2 YENEEA. The CDR3 contains 15 residues. Unmatched junction bases numbered 6, after V lost 5 bases and J lost 1 base. CDR3 in DNA: TGTGCCAGCAGCCCTACTAGCGTACGCACAGATACGCAGTATTTT. It translates to CASSPTSVRTDTQYF.

This clonotype was observed at least ten times. The rearrangement uses TRBV7-3 and TRBJ2-2; D unresolved. CDR1 SGHTA and CDR2 FQGTGA come from the germline V gene. V lost 5 bases and J 6 bases, leaving 13 bases between the germline ends. CDR3 length equals 14 residues. CDR3 amino acids: CASSTPTRAGELFF. CDR3 sequence (DNA): TGTGCCAGCAGCACACCTACCCGGGCCGGGGAGCTGTTTTTT. The full variable domain, rest sourced from reference TRBV7-3 and TRBJ2-2, is GAGVSQTPSNKVTEKGKYVELRCDPISGHTALYWYRQSLGQGPEFLIYFQGTGAADDSGLPNDRFFAVRPEGSVSTLKIQRTERGDSAVYLCASSTPTRAGELFFGEGSRLTVL.